The source of this TCR beta chain is a study of T cell responses to AZD1222 COVID-19 vaccine. Background on the study: Doses given second, at about 4 or about 12 weeks, were pooled. Study-wide findings and caveats: Spike was spanned by vaccine-associated CD4 TCRs, with dominance at 160-218 and 743-854. The sample set comprised mostly white British donors with more females, and clonal diversity was possibly underestimated.

This CDR3 is built from 14 residues. The V end lost 6 bases, the J end lost 4 bases, and 12 bases lay between the germline ends. Germline V gene data show CDR1 as SGHAT and CDR2 as FQNNGV. Regarding this clone: The antigen remains unidentified.

The repertoire was sequenced with immunoSEQ multiplex PCR; TCRdb's copy has only in-frame clones and lacks some. In the table there are over 60,000 clones, roughly 84% of which are singletons. The source was peripheral blood, collected on day 0 of AZD1222 vaccination. The chain uses TRBV11-2 and TRBJ2-2, with D perhaps TRBD2 (6 bases). This receptor was taken from an adult in good health. The CDR3 DNA is TGTGCCAGCAGTCCCGCGGGGACCACCGGGGAGCTGTTTTTT. This gives the protein CASSPAGTTGELFF.